This is a list of T cell receptor beta chains from one sample in a study of blood T cell repertoires in COVID-19. Only in-frame clones appear in the TCRdb table, and some are missing; sequencing was by immunoSEQ multiplex PCR. This table has about 120,000 clones, about 80% appearing once. The sample taken for sequencing was peripheral blood. The receptors originated from a woman of 80 years or more with acute or convalescent COVID-19. Each CDR3 is given with its conserved first and last residue. A D gene is named only where the DNA matches it firmly. Some rows have no size entry. The others give once, few or many, or a class for an expanded clone.

cdr3_nt cdr3_aa j_call d_call v_call clone_size
TGTGCCAGCAGTGAATTCAGGGGGGATACGCAGTATTTT CASSEFRGDTQYF TRBJ2-3 TRBD1 TRBV25-1 NA
TGTGCCAGCTCTCTACTAGCAAACAACGAGCAGTACTTC CASSLLANNEQYF TRBJ2-7 NA TRBV25-1 NA
TGCAGCGTTAGGGAGGGAGATCAGCCCCAGCATTTT CSVREGDQPQHF TRBJ1-5 NA TRBV29-1 NA
TGTGCCAGCAGTGAGGTCCCGGGACAAGTTAATTCACCCCTCCACTTT CASSEVPGQVNSPLHF TRBJ1-6 NA TRBV6-1 NA
TGTGCCAGCAGCCAGGGGCAAGAGACCCAGTACTTC CASSQGQETQYF TRBJ2-5 NA TRBV9 NA
TGTGCCAGCAGCCAAGACGGGCTAGCGGGAGTAACCGGGGAGCTGTTTTTT CASSQDGLAGVTGELFF TRBJ2-2 TRBD2 TRBV4-2 NA
TGCGCCAGCAGTGTAGGGGCGGAGAACACCGGGGAGCTGTTTTTT CASSVGAENTGELFF TRBJ2-2 NA TRBV10-1 NA
TGTGCCAGCAGCCAAGAGAGAGCTAGCGGGAGGGCCTCCGGGGAGCTGTTTTTT CASSQERASGRASGELFF TRBJ2-2 TRBD2 TRBV4-2 NA
TGTGCCATTCGACAGGGGAATAATTCACCCCTCCACTTT CAIRQGNNSPLHF TRBJ1-6 TRBD1 TRBV10-3 NA
TGTGCCAGCAGTTACTCTTTGGGACTAGCGGGCAATGAGCAGTTCTTC CASSYSLGLAGNEQFF TRBJ2-1 TRBD2 TRBV6-6 NA
TGTGCCAGCAGTAGGACTAGCGGGAGAAGCGAGCAGTACTTC CASSRTSGRSEQYF TRBJ2-7 TRBD2 TRBV28 NA
TGTGCCAGCAGCCAAGTAGCGGGGCTCACAGATACGCAGTATTTT CASSQVAGLTDTQYF TRBJ2-3 TRBD2 TRBV3-1/TRBV3-2 NA
TGTGCCATCAGCGGGGTGGCGGGAGGTACGGAGACCCAGTACTTC CAISGVAGGTETQYF TRBJ2-5 TRBD2 TRBV10-3 once
TGTGCCTGGAGTGGTCTAGCGGGGTCCTACAATGAGCAGTTCTTC CAWSGLAGSYNEQFF TRBJ2-1 TRBD2 TRBV30 NA
TGTGCCAGCAGCTCGGACAGGGACGAGCAGTACTTC CASSSDRDEQYF TRBJ2-7 TRBD1 TRBV5-5 NA
TGTGCCAGCACCATCCGCGCGGGGAGCTCCTACGAGCAGTACTTC CASTIRAGSSYEQYF TRBJ2-7 NA TRBV6-5 NA
TGTGCCAGCAGCTCACAGCCGGGACTAGCGAACAATGAGCAGTTCTTC CASSSQPGLANNEQFF TRBJ2-1 TRBD2 TRBV7-2 few
TGTGCCAGCAGCTTAGTATCCAGGGTGGGGCTCTATGGCTACACCTTC CASSLVSRVGLYGYTF TRBJ1-2 NA TRBV7-9 NA
TGTGCCAGCAGCTTACGTGAGATCGCGAACACTGAAGCTTTCTTT CASSLREIANTEAFF TRBJ1-1 NA TRBV7-9 NA
TGTGCCAGCAGCTTGCAGGGTGGGTTTGGAAACACCATATATTTT CASSLQGGFGNTIYF TRBJ1-3 NA TRBV5-4 NA
TGCAGCGTTGATGTGGCAGGGAGGAATGGCTACACCTTC CSVDVAGRNGYTF TRBJ1-2 NA TRBV29-1 few
TGCGCCAGCTCCCGTCCGGGGACAGATACGCAGTATTTT CASSRPGTDTQYF TRBJ2-3 NA TRBV5-1 NA
TGTGCCAGCAGCCTAACACAGGGAATTGGAAACACCATATATTTT CASSLTQGIGNTIYF TRBJ1-3 NA TRBV9 NA
TGTGCCACCAGTGAATCCGGAGGGTACGAGCAGTACTTC CATSESGGYEQYF TRBJ2-7 NA TRBV24-1 NA
TGTGCCAGCTCACCGGGACAGGGGGACTTGAACACTGAAGCTTTCTTT CASSPGQGDLNTEAFF TRBJ1-1 TRBD1 TRBV18 NA
TGTGCCAGCAGCCAAGGGGCCCGAGAAGCTTTCTTT CASSQGAREAFF TRBJ1-1 NA TRBV3-1/TRBV3-2 NA
TGTGCCAGCAGCTTCGGGCAGGGGTTATACACCGGGGAGCTGTTTTTT CASSFGQGLYTGELFF TRBJ2-2 NA TRBV5-6 NA
TGTGCCAGCAGTTTGCGGCAAACTAATGAAAAACTGTTTTTT CASSLRQTNEKLFF TRBJ1-4 NA TRBV28 NA
TGCGCCAGCAGGCCGGGACTAGCGGGGGGCCACGCAGATACGCAGTATTTT CASRPGLAGGHADTQYF TRBJ2-3 TRBD2 TRBV10-2 NA
TGCAGCGTCGAGGACTACCAAGAGACCCAGTACTTC CSVEDYQETQYF TRBJ2-5 NA TRBV29-1 once
TGTGCCAGCAGTTTCCCCGGACGGGATGAAGCTTTCTTT CASSFPGRDEAFF TRBJ1-1 NA TRBV28 NA
TGCAGTGCTTTTTGGGCCAGCTACACCTTC CSAFWASYTF TRBJ1-2 NA TRBV20-1 NA
TGTGCCAGCAGCAAAGTTCAGGACAGGAAATACGAGCAGTACTTC CASSKVQDRKYEQYF TRBJ2-7 NA TRBV21-1 NA
TGTGCCAGCAGGTCACCGGGACAGACTTCTGGAAACACCATATATTTT CASRSPGQTSGNTIYF TRBJ1-3 TRBD1 TRBV28 NA
TGTGCCAGCAGCCCGGGACACCCGGGGAATTCACCCCTCCACTTT CASSPGHPGNSPLHF TRBJ1-6 NA TRBV7-6 NA
TGTGCCAGTAGTAAGGGACTGGACTATGGCTACACCTTC CASSKGLDYGYTF TRBJ1-2 NA TRBV19 NA
TGTGCCAGCAGCGATTACCCCGGACAGATCGACTATGGCTACACCTTC CASSDYPGQIDYGYTF TRBJ1-2 NA TRBV5-4 few
TGTGCCAGCAGTGAATGGGGACAGGAGAACACTGAAGCTTTCTTT CASSEWGQENTEAFF TRBJ1-1 TRBD1 TRBV2 NA
TGTGCCAGCAGCTGGACTAGCGGAAGTTACGAGCAGTACTTC CASSWTSGSYEQYF TRBJ2-7 TRBD2 TRBV5-4 NA
TGTGCTAGCAGCTTCGCAGGGGGAACCGGGGAGCTGTTTTTT CASSFAGGTGELFF TRBJ2-2 TRBD1 TRBV7-7 many
TGTGCCAGCACCCTGGGAGGGAACACTGAAGCTTTCTTT CASTLGGNTEAFF TRBJ1-1 NA TRBV28 NA
TGCAGCGTTGGCGGGAATAGCCAAGAGACCCAGTACTTC CSVGGNSQETQYF TRBJ2-5 NA TRBV29-1 NA
TGTGCCAGCAGTGAATCTGGGGGGGCCGGCTATGGCTACACCTTC CASSESGGAGYGYTF TRBJ1-2 NA TRBV2 once
TGTGCCAGCAGCCACAGGGGGGAAAATGAAAAACTGTTTTTT CASSHRGENEKLFF TRBJ1-4 TRBD1 TRBV2 NA
TGTGCCAGCAGTTTTCGGGGGAACAATTCACCCCTCCACTTT CASSFRGNNSPLHF TRBJ1-6 NA TRBV28 NA
TGTGCCAGCAGTTTCTGGAGCGGGACCACCTACACAGATACGCAGTATTTT CASSFWSGTTYTDTQYF TRBJ2-3 TRBD2 TRBV27 few
TGTGCTAGCAGCTTAGGGCAGGGCCAAGAGACCCAGTACTTC CASSLGQGQETQYF TRBJ2-5 NA TRBV7-7 NA
TGTGCCAGCAGTGAACAGGGTCAAATCTCCTACGAGCAGTACTTC CASSEQGQISYEQYF TRBJ2-7 NA TRBV6-1 few
TGTGCCAGCAGCGCGTACCAAGAGACCCAGTACTTC CASSAYQETQYF TRBJ2-5 NA TRBV9 NA
TGTGCCAGCAGCCCGCGACAGGAATACAATGAGCAGTTCTTC CASSPRQEYNEQFF TRBJ2-1 NA TRBV7-2 once
TGTGCCAGCAGCGTGACAGGGATTAAGAAAGCTTTCTTT CASSVTGIKKAFF TRBJ1-1 TRBD1 TRBV5-5 NA
TGTGCTAGTGGTTTGGTTACAGGGGGAGGGGTAGATACGCAGTATTTT CASGLVTGGGVDTQYF TRBJ2-3 NA TRBV12-5 NA
TGTGCCAGCAGTTCAAGACAGGCAGGGGGTAATGAGCAGTTCTTC CASSSRQAGGNEQFF TRBJ2-1 TRBD1 TRBV6-2/TRBV6-3 NA
TGTGCCAGCAGTTTTGACCAGGGGGCGCGGGGTAACTATGGCTACACCTTC CASSFDQGARGNYGYTF TRBJ1-2 TRBD1 TRBV28 NA
TGTGCCAGCAGTTTGAACCCCAATGGGGGGATCCGGGAGCTGTTTTTT CASSLNPNGGIRELFF TRBJ2-2 NA TRBV27 NA
TGTGCCAGCAGCTTAGGACAGGGGCTAAAAGCTTTCTTT CASSLGQGLKAFF TRBJ1-1 TRBD1 TRBV11-2 NA
TGCAGCGCAACCTCGGGACAGGGTTTTGGGGCCGAAAAACTGTTTTTT CSATSGQGFGAEKLFF TRBJ1-4 TRBD1 TRBV29-1 NA
TGTGCCAGCAGCTTGTACAACCTTCCCAACACTGAAGCTTTCTTT CASSLYNLPNTEAFF TRBJ1-1 NA TRBV7-9 NA
TGTGCCAGCAGCCGGACAGGGTCCGCTACCGGGGAGCTGTTTTTT CASSRTGSATGELFF TRBJ2-2 TRBD1 TRBV27 NA
TGTGCCTGGTCGGACAGCCTGAATGAAAAACTGTTTTTT CAWSDSLNEKLFF TRBJ1-4 NA TRBV30 NA